Listed below are T cell receptor beta chains from one sample, sequenced in a study of a mutant IDH1 vaccine in newly diagnosed glioma. Method: immunoSEQ multiplex PCR; TCRdb's copy keeps in-frame clones and lacks some. The data contain approximately 35,000 clones, about nine tenths of them singletons. Their antigens are not known. The sequencing used PBMCs, collected from a glioma patient whose treatment included an IDH1 peptide vaccine. The receptor source for this set is a woman aged 35 to 49 with glioma. Each CDR3 is given with its conserved first and last residue. The D gene is left open where the match is weak. Only part of the rows carry a size: once, few, many, or a class if the clone is expanded.

j_call	v_call	clone_size	d_call	cdr3_nt	cdr3_aa
TRBJ2-1	TRBV6-1	.	.	TGTGCCAGCAGTGGTCTCAGCAGCTCCTACAATGAGCAGTTCTTC	CASSGLSSSYNEQFF
TRBJ2-1	TRBV29-1	once	TRBD2	TGCAGCGCCAATAGCGGGAGTCCTCACAATGAGCAGTTCTTC	CSANSGSPHNEQFF
TRBJ2-1	TRBV13	few	TRBD1	TGTGCCAGCAGCTTAGGCGACAGGGGTATCGAGCAGTTCTTC	CASSLGDRGIEQFF
TRBJ2-6	TRBV27	.	.	TGTGCCAGCAGTTTAAAAACTATCCAAGCTGGGGCCAACGTCCTGACTTTC	CASSLKTIQAGANVLTF
TRBJ1-6	TRBV6-6	.	.	TGTGCCAGCAGTTCCCCCGGCAATAATTCACCCCTCCACTTT	CASSSPGNNSPLHF
TRBJ1-1	TRBV6-5	.	.	TGTGCCAGCACTTGGTCGCCGAACACTGAAGCTTTCTTT	CASTWSPNTEAFF
TRBJ2-3	TRBV4-1	.	TRBD2	TGCGCCAGCAGCCTACAATCTAGAACTAGCGGCACAGATACGCAGTATTTT	CASSLQSRTSGTDTQYF
TRBJ2-2	TRBV4-1	.	TRBD1	TGCGCCAGCAGCCAAGAGCTCTTCCGGGACAGGGGTTACAACACCGGGGAGCTGTTTTTT	CASSQELFRDRGYNTGELFF
TRBJ2-7	TRBV6-5	.	TRBD1	TGTGCCAGCAGCCTTTCCGGGACAGGGCACGAGCAGTACTTC	CASSLSGTGHEQYF
TRBJ2-1	TRBV6-5	.	.	TGTGCCAGCAGTTACCGGGACGAACACTACAATGAGCAGTTCTTC	CASSYRDEHYNEQFF
TRBJ1-2	TRBV18	few	.	TGTGCCAGCTCACCCGGGCAGCTGTCCTATGGCTACACCTTC	CASSPGQLSYGYTF
TRBJ2-1	TRBV6-1	.	TRBD2	TGTGCCAGCAGTGAAAGTCTAGCGGAATACAATGAGCAGTTCTTC	CASSESLAEYNEQFF
TRBJ2-7	TRBV6-6	.	TRBD2	TGTGCCAGCAGTTCTGGGACTAGTGCCTACGAGCAGTACTTC	CASSSGTSAYEQYF
TRBJ1-3	TRBV2	once	.	TGTGCCAGCAGTGTTCTGGGTTTCTCTGGAAACACCATATATTTT	CASSVLGFSGNTIYF
TRBJ1-1	TRBV2	.	.	TGTGCCAGCAGTGAAGCGCTTCCCGTGTCCTTTTCCAACACTGAAGCTTTCTTT	CASSEALPVSFSNTEAFF
TRBJ2-1	TRBV19	.	TRBD2	TGTGCCAGTAGTATAGTGGGACTAAGAGATGAGCAGTTCTTC	CASSIVGLRDEQFF
TRBJ1-4	TRBV29-1	.	TRBD1	TGCAGCGCTCGACCGGGACAGGGTAATGAAAAACTGTTTTTT	CSARPGQGNEKLFF
TRBJ1-5	TRBV18	.	TRBD1	TGTGCCAGCTCACTGGGACAGGGAATTCAGCCCCAGCATTTT	CASSLGQGIQPQHF
TRBJ2-7	TRBV6-1	once	.	TGTGCCACCTTTCGAGAGGGACTTACATTCTACGAGCAGTACTTC	CATFREGLTFYEQYF
TRBJ1-1	TRBV11-2	.	.	TGTGCCAGCAGCTTAGATCCACAGCCGAACACTGAAGCTTTCTTT	CASSLDPQPNTEAFF
TRBJ1-2	TRBV6-1	.	.	TGTGCCAGCAGTGGAGGCGCCTATGGCTACACCTTC	CASSGGAYGYTF
TRBJ2-7	TRBV5-1	.	.	TGCGCCAGCAGCTTGCGAGGGGGTAATGACGAGCAGTACTTC	CASSLRGGNDEQYF
TRBJ1-5	TRBV10-3	.	.	TGTGCCATCAGTGAGAGGGGCGGGAATCAGCCCCAGCATTTT	CAISERGGNQPQHF
TRBJ2-7	TRBV5-1	.	.	TGCGCCAGCAGCTTGGAAGGGACGTGGCTGGACGAGCAGTACTTC	CASSLEGTWLDEQYF
TRBJ2-7	TRBV10-3	once	TRBD2	TGTGCCATCAGTGAGTCGTATAGCGGGACGGCAGCCTACGAGCAGTACTTC	CAISESYSGTAAYEQYF
TRBJ2-3	TRBV5-1	.	.	TGCGCCAGCAGCTTGTCGGAGCGAGGCACAGATACGCAGTATTTT	CASSLSERGTDTQYF
TRBJ2-3	TRBV10-3	.	.	TGTGCCATCGCCGGGGGAACAAGCACAGATACGCAGTATTTT	CAIAGGTSTDTQYF
TRBJ1-1	TRBV6-1	.	TRBD1	TGTGCCAGCAGCCCCCGACAGGGGATGAACACTGAAGCTTTCTTT	CASSPRQGMNTEAFF
TRBJ2-5	TRBV9	.	.	TGTGCCAGCAGCGGCAACTACCAAGAGACCCAGTACTTC	CASSGNYQETQYF
TRBJ1-6	TRBV2	.	.	TGTGCCAGCACCCAGACAGAGAGCTCCTATAATTCACCCCTCCACTTT	CASTQTESSYNSPLHF
TRBJ2-7	TRBV19	.	.	TGTGCCAGTGAGGGGGACAACTACGAGCAGTACTTC	CASEGDNYEQYF
TRBJ2-5	TRBV14	once	.	TGTGCCAGCAGCCAAGATCGTGTCACAGGGACAGAGACCCAGTACTTC	CASSQDRVTGTETQYF
TRBJ1-6	TRBV4-3	.	.	TGCGCCAGCAGCCTCGGAGCGAGCTCCTATAATTCACCCCTCCACTTT	CASSLGASSYNSPLHF
TRBJ2-3	TRBV4-2	once	TRBD2	TGTGCCAGCAGCCAAGATTTTAGCGGGGGTATTCGGGATACGCAGTATTTT	CASSQDFSGGIRDTQYF
TRBJ1-3	TRBV5-4	once	.	TGTGCCAGCAGCTTGGTGGGCTCTGGAAACACCATATATTTT	CASSLVGSGNTIYF
TRBJ2-1	TRBV7-9	.	.	TGTGCCAGCAGCTTAGGTAGGGGACTGAATCTCAATGAGCAGTTCTTC	CASSLGRGLNLNEQFF
TRBJ1-5	TRBV27	.	.	TGTGCCAGCAGTTGGATACTAGGGCAGCCCCAGCATTTT	CASSWILGQPQHF
TRBJ2-7	TRBV6-6	.	.	TGTGCCAGCAGTTACGGGAAAACCTACGAGCAGTACTTC	CASSYGKTYEQYF
TRBJ1-5	TRBV6-1	.	.	TGTGCCAGCAGTGGCCGGACAGTCAATAGCAATCAGCCCCAGCATTTT	CASSGRTVNSNQPQHF
TRBJ2-2	TRBV27	once	TRBD2	TGTGCCAGCAGTTTATCGTTGCTAGCGGGAGCCACCGGGGAGCTGTTTTTT	CASSLSLLAGATGELFF
TRBJ2-7	TRBV6-5	.	TRBD2	TGTGCCAGCAGTTACTTGACTAGCGGGAGTATGTACGAGCAGTACTTC	CASSYLTSGSMYEQYF
TRBJ1-1	TRBV27	.	.	TGTGCCAGCAGGGAGAGGTGGTTGGACACTGAAGCTTTCTTT	CASRERWLDTEAFF
TRBJ1-1	TRBV6-6	.	.	TGTGCCAGCAGTTACGGGACGGTGAACACTGAAGCTTTCTTT	CASSYGTVNTEAFF
TRBJ1-3	TRBV6-1	.	.	TGTGCCAGCAGTGAATGGCCTGGAAACACCATATATTTT	CASSEWPGNTIYF
TRBJ1-2	TRBV9	.	TRBD1	TGTGCCAGCAGCGTACCGGGACAGGGCTTTGGTGGCTACACCTTC	CASSVPGQGFGGYTF
TRBJ1-1	TRBV6-5	.	.	TGTGCCAGCAGTTGGCGTGCGGAGACTGAAGCTTTCTTT	CASSWRAETEAFF
TRBJ1-6	TRBV5-6	.	TRBD1	TGTGCCAGCAGCCTGGTTGAGGGGGCCGGTGGTTATAATTCACCCCTCCACTTT	CASSLVEGAGGYNSPLHF
TRBJ2-7	TRBV10-3	once	.	TGTGCCATCAGAGAAGCGGGCTGGGCCTACGAGCAGTACTTC	CAIREAGWAYEQYF